What follows are 9 T cell receptor beta chains derived from one specimen sequenced in a study of blood T cell repertoires in COVID-19. Sequencing was performed with immunoSEQ multiplex PCR; in TCRdb, only in-frame clones are kept and a portion is missing. Seen here are a few hundred thousand clones, more than 70% observed once, and the top ten hold 0.99%. The sequencing sample was made of peripheral blood. Source of these receptors: a woman in her 40s who had recovered from COVID-19.

This chain joins TRBV29-1 and TRBJ2-7; the match to TRBD1 covers 7 bases. Germline values: CDR1 SQVTM, CDR2 ANQGSEA. The CDR3 consists of 15 residues. Losses at the gene ends were 7 bases for V and 3 bases for J; bases not matched to a gene: 15. CDR3 coding DNA: TGCAGCGCCCAAGGGGGCACCCCGGGCCTCTACGAGCAGTACGTC. Protein sequence: CSAQGGTPGLYEQYV.

The CDR3 reads CASSYSGSETQYF. DNA of the CDR3: TGTGCCAGCAGCTATAGCGGGAGTGAGACCCAGTACTTC. The gene calls are TRBV5-4 and TRBJ2-5; TRBD2 agrees at 9 bases. This CDR3 has 13 amino acids. Germline V gives CDR1 SGHNT, CDR2 YYREEE (reference sequence). V shed 3 bases, J shed 5 bases, and the junction held 2 bases outside the gene matches.

The chain joins TRBV30 to TRBJ1-2; D unresolved. This CDR3 spans 15 amino acids. Germline V lookup: CDR1 GTSNPN, CDR2 SVGIG (reference sequence). Trimming pared 0 bases from V and 1 base from J, leaving 12 bases between. CDR3 loop: CAWSVSGRHNYGYTF. As DNA, the CDR3 is TGTGCCTGGAGTGTAAGCGGGCGACATAACTATGGCTACACCTTC.

The J gene is TRBJ2-1, the V gene TRBV27, with 7 bases that match TRBD2. V shed 3 bases and J 10 bases; nucleotides not matched to a gene: 12. Germline V gene data show CDR1 as MNHEY and CDR2 as SMNVEV (reference sequence). The CDR3 length is 15 residues. The CDR3 DNA follows: TGTGCCAGCAGTTTGGCTAGCGGTCCCCCCAGGGAGCAGTTCTTC. Translation: CASSLASGPPREQFF.

V gene TRBV18 combines with J gene TRBJ1-5; tentative D call: TRBD1 (6 bases). The CDR3 sequence is 13 residues long. From germline, CDR1 is KGHSH and CDR2 LQKENI. V was trimmed by 7 bases and J by 3 bases, leaving 10 bases between them. The CDR3 sequence: CASCQGHNQPQHF. The CDR3 bases are TGTGCCAGCTGTCAGGGGCACAATCAGCCCCAGCATTTT.

The chain carries TRBV6-4 and TRBJ1-2, with 8 bases that match TRBD1. Germline lookup yields CDR1 MRHNA and CDR2 SNTAGT. V lost 6 bases to trimming and J lost 7 bases; unmatched junction nucleotides: 7. There are 13 residues in the CDR3. CDR3 sequence reads: CASSPDREGGYTF. CDR3 in DNA: TGTGCCAGCAGCCCGGACAGGGAGGGTGGCTACACCTTC.

The rearrangement uses TRBV3-1 (or the pseudogene TRBV3-2) and TRBJ2-1; D is possibly TRBD2 (6 bases). This CDR3 region has 12 residues. Trimming took 4 bases from V and 10 from J, leaving 11 bases between them. Germline CDR1 and CDR2: LGHDT and YNNKEL (reference sequence). The CDR3 nucleotides are TGTGCCAGCAGCCGCCTCGCGGGAGAGCAGTTCTTC. This encodes CASSRLAGEQFF.

The gene calls are TRBV5-1 and TRBJ1-4; D may be TRBD1 (5 bases). Germline V lookup: CDR1 SGHRS, CDR2 YFSETQ. The CDR3 is made up of 14 amino acids. Trimming left V 4 bases short and J 6 bases short, with 13 bases between. The CDR3: CASSPMGRDEKLFF. CDR3 coding DNA: TGCGCCAGCAGCCCAATGGGCAGGGATGAAAAACTGTTTTTT. Looking up the rest from reference TRBV5-1 and TRBJ1-4 gives the full variable domain: KAGVTQTPRYLIKTRGQQVTLSCSPISGHRSVSWYQQTPGQGLQFLFEYFSETQRNKGNFPGRFSGRQFSNSRSEMNVSTLELGDSALYLCASSPMGRDEKLFFGSGTQLSVL.

The CDR3 protein is CASSEGTGDNQPQHF. DNA for the CDR3: TGTGCCAGCAGTGAAGGCACAGGGGACAATCAGCCCCAGCATTTT. The chain couples TRBV6-1 to TRBJ1-5, with 7 bases that match TRBD1. CDR1 MNHNS and CDR2 SASEGT come from the germline V gene. The J segment lost 3 bases and the V segment lost 1 base, leaving 3 bases of the junction unmatched. The CDR3 totals 15 residues.